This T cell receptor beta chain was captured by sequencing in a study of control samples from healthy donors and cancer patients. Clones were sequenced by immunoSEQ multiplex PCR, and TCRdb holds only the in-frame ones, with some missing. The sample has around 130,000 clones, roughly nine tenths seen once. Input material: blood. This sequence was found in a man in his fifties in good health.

CDR3 region: CASSLDPLGHLNEKLFF. The CDR3, as DNA: TGCGCCAGCAGCTTGGACCCGTTGGGGCACCTTAATGAAAAACTGTTTTTT. The rearrangement uses TRBV5-1 and TRBJ1-4; TRBD1 is a possible D gene (5 bases). The CDR3 covers 17 residues. Germline assignment: CDR1 SGHRS and CDR2 YFSETQ. V lost 0 bases, J lost 4 bases, and 16 bases lay in between.